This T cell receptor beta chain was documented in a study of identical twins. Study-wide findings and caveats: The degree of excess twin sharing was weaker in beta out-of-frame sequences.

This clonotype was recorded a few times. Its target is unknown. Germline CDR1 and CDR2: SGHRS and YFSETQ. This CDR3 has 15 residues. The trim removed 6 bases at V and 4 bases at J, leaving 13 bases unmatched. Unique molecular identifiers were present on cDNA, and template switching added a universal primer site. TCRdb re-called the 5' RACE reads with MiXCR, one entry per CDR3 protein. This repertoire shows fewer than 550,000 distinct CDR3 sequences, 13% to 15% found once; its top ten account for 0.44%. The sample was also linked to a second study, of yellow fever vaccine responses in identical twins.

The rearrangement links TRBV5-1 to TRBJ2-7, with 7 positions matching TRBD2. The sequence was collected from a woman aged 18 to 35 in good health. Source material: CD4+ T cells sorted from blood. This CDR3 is CASTVALAERYEQYF. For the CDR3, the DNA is TGCGCCAGCACCGTGGCCCTAGCGGAAAGATACGAGCAGTACTTC.